This TCR beta chain was observed in a study of OX40 agonist ivuxolimab in advanced cancers. Broader study findings: Among T cells, CD8+ cells averaged more expanded clones than CD4+ cells.

V was pared by 4 bases and J by 0 bases, with 19 bases between. CDR3 length equals 18 residues. Germline values: CDR1 LNHDA, CDR2 SQIVND (reference sequence). Points on this clone: The antigen is unknown.

Clones were sequenced by immunoSEQ multiplex PCR, and TCRdb holds only the in-frame ones, with some missing. This sample carries under 40,000 clones, about 83% of them seen once, and the ten largest clones take less than 2%. The rearrangement links TRBV19 to TRBJ1-3; D gene ambiguous. The receptor's source is an adult with an advanced solid tumor such as melanoma, head and neck, liver or kidney cancer. The source material was CD4+ or CD8+ T cells sorted from blood, sampled in a trial of the OX40 agonist ivuxolimab. The CDR3 spells CASSTAIVRAGSGNTIYF. DNA for the CDR3: TGTGCCAGTAGTACGGCGATAGTACGGGCCGGCTCTGGAAACACCATATATTTT.